Following are 24 T cell receptor beta chains from one sample sequenced in a study of breast tumors, draining lymph nodes, adjacent tissues. One entry per CDR3 protein results from TCRdb running MiXCR on the multiplex PCR reads. The sample includes 21,000 or so distinct CDR3 sequences, roughly 40% of them seen just once. Sequencing input: breast tumor tissue. Receptors originate from a female donor with breast cancer. Some clones in this sample may be carry-over from other donors' samples.

This clonotype is categorized as medium-sized. This chain links TRBV25-1 with TRBJ1-4, with D perhaps TRBD1 (6 bases). Germline CDR1 reads MGHDK; CDR2 reads SYGVNS. The V end was cut by 10 bases, the J end by 8 bases, with 17 bases between. CDR3 length equals 13 residues. The CDR3 sequence is CATTPGAGEKLFF. As DNA, the CDR3 is TGTGCCACCACCCCGGGGGCGGGGGAAAAACTGTTTTTT.

The chain recombines TRBV28 with TRBJ2-2, with 7 bases matching TRBD1. With V trimmed by 6 bases and J by 3 bases, 13 bases remained unmatched. Germline loops: CDR1 MDHEN, CDR2 SYDVKM. This CDR3 contains 17 residues. The CDR3 DNA is TGTGCCAGCAGGTCCCCGGGACAGAAGACGGACACCGGGGAGCTGTTTTTT. Its translation is CASRSPGQKTDTGELFF. Looking up the rest from reference TRBV28 and TRBJ2-2 gives the full variable domain: DVKVTQSSRYLVKRTGEKVFLECVQDMDHENMFWYRQDPGLGLRLIYFSYDVKMKEKGDIPEGYSVSREKKERFSLILESASTNQTSMYLCASRSPGQKTDTGELFFGEGSRLTVL.

Remarks on this clonotype: The junction does not match germline at one end; this may be a read error. The chain links TRBV5-1 to TRBJ2-6; 8 nucleotides match TRBD2. Germline loops: CDR1 SGHRS, CDR2 YFSETQ. The CDR3 loop spans 15 amino acids. CDR3 nucleotides: TGCGCCAGCAGTCCCGGACTAGCTGGGGACAACGTCCTGACTTTC. Translated: CASSPGLAGDNVLTF.

The rearrangement joins TRBV7-6 to TRBJ2-1; D perhaps matches TRBD1 (6 bases). The germline V gene has CDR1 SGHVS and CDR2 FNYEAQ. The CDR3 loop spans 13 amino acids. V lost 2 bases, J lost 9 bases, and 11 bases lay in between. The CDR3 nucleotides read TGTGCCAGCAGCTTAATACAGGGCAGTGAGCAGTTCTTC. Protein sequence: CASSLIQGSEQFF.

The chain links TRBV7-2 to TRBJ2-5, with 8 nucleotides matching TRBD1. This CDR3 contains 14 residues. The V gene end was trimmed by 3 bases and the J gene end by 5 bases; junction bases not matched to a gene: 5. CDR1 is SGHTA, CDR2 FQGNSA, per germline. As DNA, the CDR3 is TGTGCCAGCAGCTTCCGACAGGGGCGGGAGACCCAGTACTTC. Amino acid sequence: CASSFRQGRETQYF.

This clonotype was observed many times. The chain has TRBV4-3 and TRBJ2-4; TRBD2 matches 8 bases. Germline values: CDR1 LGHNA, CDR2 YSLEER. The junction had 1 base not matched to a gene; V was cut back by 1 base and J by 2 bases. The CDR3 totals 15 residues. The CDR3 spells CASSQASGSKNIQYF. The CDR3 nucleotides read TGCGCCAGCAGCCAAGCTAGCGGGTCCAAAAACATTCAGTACTTC.

The chain is built from TRBV25-1 and TRBJ1-2, with unresolved D. CDR1 is MGHDK and CDR2 is SYGVNS in the germline V gene. Trimming removed 1 base at V and 0 bases at J, with 12 bases between. There are 16 residues in the CDR3. The CDR3 is CASSEWGTNPNYGYTF. The CDR3 DNA follows: TGTGCCAGCAGTGAATGGGGAACCAACCCTAACTATGGCTACACCTTC.

This clonotype was seen many times. Just one base apart from a much larger clone, this may be a read error. This chain links TRBV5-6 with TRBJ2-5; tentative D call: TRBD1 (6 bases). Trimming cost V 4 bases and J 4 bases, with 14 bases left between them. Germline CDR1 reads SGHDT; CDR2 reads YYEEEE. The CDR3 is 14 amino acids. The CDR3 is CASSQQGSGETQYF. CDR3 DNA sequence: TGTGCCAGCAGCCAACAGGGCTCAGGAGAGACCCAGTACTTC.

The rearrangement links TRBV11-1 to TRBJ2-7; TRBD2 matches at 8 bases. After removal of 5 bases from V and 6 bases from J, the junction contained 15 bases not matched to a gene. CDR1 SGHAT and CDR2 FQDESV come from the germline V gene (reference sequence). The CDR3 extends over 16 amino acids. The CDR3 sequence: CASSRTSGSGILEQYF. The CDR3 DNA is TGTGCCAGCAGCCGAACATCTGGTAGCGGGATTCTCGAGCAGTACTTC.

This clonotype was found a few times. The chain joins TRBV20-1 to TRBJ2-1, with 8 bases matching TRBD1. CDR3 length: 14 amino acids. The J segment lost 0 bases and the V segment lost 3 bases, leaving 1 base of the junction unmatched. CDR1 is DFQATT, CDR2 SNEGSKA, per germline (reference sequence). The CDR3 region is CSARDRVSYNEQFF. The CDR3 DNA sequence: TGCAGTGCTAGGGACAGGGTCTCCTACAATGAGCAGTTCTTC.

This clonotype has a count of ten or more. This sequence joins TRBV19 and TRBJ2-6, with D perhaps matching TRBD2 (5 bases). Trimming removed 4 bases from V and 0 bases from J, with 7 bases in between. The CDR3 sequence is 15 residues long. CDR1 is LNHDA, CDR2 SQIVND, per germline (reference sequence). CDR3 bases: TGTGCCAGTAGTACGGGGAACTCTGGGGCCAACGTCCTGACTTTC. Translation gives CASSTGNSGANVLTF.

The chain recombines TRBV12-3 or TRBV12-4 with TRBJ2-2; the match to TRBD2 covers 10 bases. The V and J ends lost 4 bases and 0 bases, in that order; junction bases with no gene match: 11. The CDR3 is 19 residues long. CDR3 in DNA: TGTGCCAGCAGTTCCCGTATTGGGACTAGCGTTGCGAACACCGGGGAGCTGTTTTTT. Translation: CASSSRIGTSVANTGELFF.

The chain employs TRBV20-1 and TRBJ2-5; a weak D match, TRBD2 (5 bases). The better agreement between TRBJ2-7 and the DNA end casts doubt on the J call. The CDR3 contains 12 residues. Germline V gene lookup returns CDR1 DFQATT and CDR2 SNEGSKA (reference sequence). CDR3 sequence reads: CSARGSRGEQYF. CDR3 DNA: TGCAGTGCTAGGGGGAGTCGGGGCGAGCAGTACTTC.

This clonotype was observed many times. The chain couples TRBV6-6 to TRBJ2-7, with 13 bases matching TRBD2. Germline loops: CDR1 MNHNY, CDR2 SVGAGI (reference sequence). The V and J ends lost 2 bases and 3 bases, in that order; junction bases with no gene match: 7. The CDR3 spans 17 residues. In DNA, the CDR3 is TGTGCCAGCAGTTACCAGGTACTAGCGGGAGGGCGCTACGAGCAGTACTTC. This codes for CASSYQVLAGGRYEQYF.

V is TRBV6-1 and J is TRBJ2-5; 9 positions agree with TRBD2. The CDR3 contains 14 residues. The trim removed 8 bases at V and 5 bases at J, leaving 9 bases unmatched. The germline gives CDR1 MNHNS, CDR2 SASEGT. In DNA form, the CDR3 reads TGTGCCAGCTGGGGCGGGGGGGCGGAGGAGACCCAGTACTTC. It specifies CASWGGGAEETQYF.

This clonotype appeared many times. The chain has TRBV4-1 and TRBJ1-5; TRBD1 is a possible D gene (6 bases). V lost 0 bases to trimming and J lost 7 bases, with 10 bases between them. Germline loops: CDR1 MGHRA, CDR2 YSYEKL. CDR3 length: 14 residues. CDR3 coding DNA: TGCGCCAGCAGCCAAGAAGGGGGTTTCCAGCCCCAGCATTTT. Translated, it gives CASSQEGGFQPQHF.

The rearrangement uses TRBV20-1 and TRBJ2-1, with D maybe TRBD2 (6 bases). Germline-derived CDR1 and CDR2 are DFQATT and SNEGSKA (reference sequence). Deletions cut 3 bases from V and 4 bases from J, with 13 bases between. CDR3 length: 14 residues. The CDR3 sequence: CSASTGVGYNEQFF. For the CDR3, the DNA is TGCAGTGCTAGTACGGGAGTCGGATACAATGAGCAGTTCTTC.

The CDR3 loop reads CASSSGQGPYGYTF. CDR3 in DNA: TGTGCCAGCAGTTCGGGACAGGGGCCCTATGGCTACACCTTC. V gene TRBV12-3 or TRBV12-4 combines with J gene TRBJ1-2; 10 bases are a match to TRBD1. With 4 bases clipped from V and 4 bases from J, the junction kept 3 bases outside the gene matches. This CDR3 spans 14 amino acids.

The chain is built from TRBV2 and TRBJ2-3, with 9 bases that match TRBD1. The germline V gene has CDR1 SNHLY and CDR2 FYNNEI. V trimming: 5 bases; J trimming: 2 bases; junction bases outside the gene matches: 8. This CDR3 region has 16 residues. The CDR3 reads CASSLFGTGNTDTQYF. The CDR3, as DNA: TGTGCCAGCAGTCTCTTCGGGACAGGGAACACAGATACGCAGTATTTT.

The V gene is TRBV12-3 or TRBV12-4, the J gene TRBJ2-6; D ambiguous. V was cut by 7 bases and J by 4 bases, with 14 bases left in between. The CDR3 totals 15 residues. In DNA form, the CDR3 reads TGTGCCAGCAAAACCCAGGCATTCGGGGCCAACGTCCTGACTTTC. Translating gives CASKTQAFGANVLTF.

The V call is TRBV5-8, the J call TRBJ2-7; weak D call: TRBD2 (6 bases). In germline, CDR1 is SGHTS, CDR2 YDEGEE. Trimming shortened V by 1 base and J by 3 bases, and 20 bases separated the two germline ends. The CDR3 consists of 17 residues. The CDR3 DNA follows: TGTGCCAGCAGCTTGTGGAGGGGTAATCTCGATAACTACGAGCAGTACTTC. Amino acids: CASSLWRGNLDNYEQYF.

This clonotype has just a few counts. The chain recombines TRBV20-1 with TRBJ1-1, with D possibly being TRBD1 (5 bases). The germline V and J ends were trimmed by 3 bases and 1 base, with 15 bases remaining between them. Germline V gene sequence: CDR1 DFQATT, CDR2 SNEGSKA (reference sequence). The CDR3 covers 15 residues. In DNA form, the CDR3 reads TGCAGTGCTAGTGACGACTTCGGGGGGAACACTGAAGCTTTCTTT. It encodes CSASDDFGGNTEAFF.

This clonotype has at least ten counts. A read error may be the cause here, since a much bigger clone is one base away. The chain couples TRBV20-1 to TRBJ2-5; 11 bases match TRBD2. The germline V gene encodes CDR1 DFQATT and CDR2 SNEGSKA (reference sequence). This CDR3 has 14 amino acids. Trimming cost V 6 bases and J 7 bases; bases outside gene matches: 10. In DNA form, the CDR3 reads TGCAGTGCCTTTGTAGCGGGAGGGGGAGCGACCCAGTACTTC. Translation: CSAFVAGGGATQYF.

This clonotype was detected many times. Being one base from a much bigger clone, this may be a read error. The V and J genes are TRBV20-1 and TRBJ2-5; 7 bases are a match to TRBD1. The CDR3 sequence is 12 residues long. Looked up from germline, CDR1 is DFQATT and CDR2 is SNEGSKA (reference sequence). This CDR3 reads CSANRGLETPYF. The CDR3 DNA follows: TGCAGTGCTAATAGGGGGCTTGAGACCCCGTACTTC.